This T cell receptor (beta chain) was identified during a study of blood T cells in healthy people across ages. The use of a sample-barcoded 5' primer and a J-beta primer mix characterized a second PCR of roughly 6 to 11 cycles. Each cDNA molecule was tagged by a template-switch adaptor that had 12 random nucleotides. From the 5' RACE reads, TCRdb called clonotypes with MiXCR, one entry per CDR3 protein. The data show 250,000 to 300,000 distinct CDR3 sequences, with 25% to 30% seen just once and around 29% held by the top ten. With respect to this clonotype: Antigen unknown. A read error may produce the germline difference seen at one junction end.

Study-level points and caveats: Naive T cell percentage showed a strong correlation with the diversity of TCR beta. Naive CD4+ cells and diversity were both higher in long-lived donors than in aged donors.

There were healthy Caucasian individuals from Russia, aged roughly 6 to 100, serving as donors. CDR1 and CDR2 from the germline V gene are SGHRS and YFSETQ. The CDR3 length is 15 residues. The gene calls are TRBV5-1 and TRBJ2-1, with D hard to call. The clonotype was recovered from a woman aged 65 to 85 in good health. Sequenced: blood. CDR3 residues: CASTETSRSHNEQFF. As DNA, the CDR3 is TGCGCCAGCACCGAAACTTCCCGCTCCCACAATGAGCAGTTCTTC.